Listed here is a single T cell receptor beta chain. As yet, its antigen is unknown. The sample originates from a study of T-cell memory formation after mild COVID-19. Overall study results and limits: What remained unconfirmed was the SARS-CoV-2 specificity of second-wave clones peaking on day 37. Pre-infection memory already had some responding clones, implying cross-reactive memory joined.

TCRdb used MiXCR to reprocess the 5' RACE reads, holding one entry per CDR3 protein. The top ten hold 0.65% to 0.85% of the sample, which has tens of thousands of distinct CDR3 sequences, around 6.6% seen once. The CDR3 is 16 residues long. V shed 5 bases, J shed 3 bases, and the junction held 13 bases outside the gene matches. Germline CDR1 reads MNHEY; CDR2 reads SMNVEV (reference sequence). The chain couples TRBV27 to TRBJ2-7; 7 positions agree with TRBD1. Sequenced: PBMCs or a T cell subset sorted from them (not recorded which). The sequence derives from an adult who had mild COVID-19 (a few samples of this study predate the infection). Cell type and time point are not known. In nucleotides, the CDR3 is TGTGCCAGCAGTCACAAGACAGGGTCTACGTTCTACGAGCAGTACTTC. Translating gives CASSHKTGSTFYEQYF.